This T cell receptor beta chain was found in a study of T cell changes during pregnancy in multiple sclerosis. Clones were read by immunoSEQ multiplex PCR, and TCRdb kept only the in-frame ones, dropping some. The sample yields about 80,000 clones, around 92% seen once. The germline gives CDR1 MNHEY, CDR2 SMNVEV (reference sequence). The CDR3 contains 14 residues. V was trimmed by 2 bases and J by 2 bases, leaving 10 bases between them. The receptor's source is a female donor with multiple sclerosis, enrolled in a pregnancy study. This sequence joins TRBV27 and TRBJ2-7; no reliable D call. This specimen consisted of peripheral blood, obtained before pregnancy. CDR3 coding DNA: TGTGCCAGCAGTTTAGATGCGGAAGCCTACGAGCAGTACTTC. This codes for CASSLDAEAYEQYF.